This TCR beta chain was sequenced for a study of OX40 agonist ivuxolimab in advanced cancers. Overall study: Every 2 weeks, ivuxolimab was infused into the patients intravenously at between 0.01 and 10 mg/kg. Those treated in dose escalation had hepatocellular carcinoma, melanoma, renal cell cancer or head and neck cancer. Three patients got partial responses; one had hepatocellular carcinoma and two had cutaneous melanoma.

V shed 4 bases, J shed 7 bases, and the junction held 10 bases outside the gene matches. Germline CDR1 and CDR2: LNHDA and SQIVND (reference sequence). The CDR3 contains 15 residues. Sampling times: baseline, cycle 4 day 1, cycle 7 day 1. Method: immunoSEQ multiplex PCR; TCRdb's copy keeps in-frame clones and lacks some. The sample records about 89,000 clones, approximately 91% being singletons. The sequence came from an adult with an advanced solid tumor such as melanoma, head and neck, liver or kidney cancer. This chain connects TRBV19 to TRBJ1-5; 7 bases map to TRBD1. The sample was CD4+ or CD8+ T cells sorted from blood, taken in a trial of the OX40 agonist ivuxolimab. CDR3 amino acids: CASSTTRQGNQPQHF. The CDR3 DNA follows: TGTGCCAGTAGTACCACCCGACAGGGAAACCAGCCCCAGCATTTT.